The source of this T cell receptor beta chain is a study of shared clonotypes between healthy human individuals (dated by TCRdb to 2019 to 2021). For context, the study as a whole: The cohort included three men and a couple of women between 18 and 49 years of age. For each donor, CD4 naive and CD4 memory were each run on three plates, CD8 naive on two plates, and CD8 memory on one plate. Blood TCR repertoires of roughly five healthy adults were deeply sequenced to estimate repertoire size and the extent of clonotype sharing between individuals. Different laboratories and diverse techniques were used to prepare libraries and sequence TCR repertoires, to increase sequencing depth and limit assay-specific biases. Leukapheresis yielded between about 0.85 and 10 billion PBMCs per donor.

About this clone: Its binding antigen is unknown. It has no much larger one-base neighbor in the sample; base qualities were not kept.

Using the deep immunoSEQ assay, multiplex PCR amplified TCR CDR3 regions from genomic DNA. For each cell subset, the extracted genomic DNA was distributed evenly across all wells of several immunoSEQ 96-well plates, and each plate served as one replicate. For sorted subsets, approximately 200 ng of genomic DNA, equivalent to some 33,000 T cell genomes, went into each replicate PCR. Purified libraries were quantified with a Qubit 3.0 fluorometer, sized on a Bioanalyzer 2100, and re-quantified with the KAPA Library Quantification kit. Every immunoSEQ 96-well plate was sequenced on a separate single-read 150-cycle Illumina NextSeq 550 flow cell. The authors' pipeline ran thus. Because only junctional sequences without quality scores were contained in the immunoSEQ output, filtering matching that applied to full-length reads could not be performed. To assign V/J genes and CDR3, sequences were annotated against IMGT germline references using PyIR, a Python wrapper for IgBLAST v1.9. Reads were filtered out if the reads had weak V/J assignments (E-value above 1e-6), no CDR3, stop codons, out-of-frame junctions, or ambiguous translated residues. V3J clonotypes were defined as sequences sharing the same inferred V gene, J gene, and CDR3 amino acid sequence. Percentage overlap between repertoires was calculated by dividing the number of shared unique clonotypes by the size of the smaller repertoire. RTK rarefaction, the Chao1 estimator, and Recon v2.1 estimates of unobserved clonotypes were used to assess repertoire richness. Generation probabilities for all TCRbeta clonotypes obtained by the gDNA method from a handful of donors were computed using OLGA. The table comes from immuneACCESS by way of TCRdb, which keeps in-frame sequences with V and J called. Part of the clones is missing from these tables; in studies checked, under half for an unresolved V gene and the rest for unknown reasons. V and J calls and clone size are copied from that table; D and trimming were computed from the DNA. A total of 2,500,000 or so clones appear in this sample, approximately 94% of them only once. The biggest ten clones account for approximately 0.37% of the sample.

The donors were healthy, HIV-negative adults with no recently reported acute infections or vaccinations. Only Caucasian adults living in Nashville, Tennessee, USA were represented among the donors. CD4+ T cells were enriched through magnetic negative selection, after which naive cells were positively selected on CD45RA and the remaining negative fraction served as the memory subset. Blood was collected by leukapheresis, and PBMCs were isolated by Ficoll-Histopaque density gradient centrifugation and then cryopreserved in liquid nitrogen vapor phase. Analytical flow cytometry was used to check the purity and quantity of each magnetically sorted T cell population. From each sorted fraction, genomic DNA was isolated and quantified by UV absorbance on a Nanodrop 2000c. Including cysteine and phenylalanine, the CDR3 has 16 amino acids. Of the read, only the CDR3 DNA is kept; its 48 bases are in frame from base 1. CDR1 and CDR2 were assigned from the germline V gene as MNHNS and SASEGT. At the junction V is shortened by 4 bases and J by 5 bases; bases outside the gene matches: 7.

The full study reports these points: Only blood was sampled, and tissue TCR repertoires likely differ from those in blood. When a handful of donors were compared, the shared fraction of clonotypes was approximately 5% for naive CD4, roughly 3.4% for naive CD8, roughly 2.5% for memory CD4, and 0.35% to 0.5% for memory CD8. Larger estimated clonotype richness was generally found for naive subsets than for memory subsets. Pairwise subsampling led to the expectation that sequencing depth would affect the degree of clonotype sharing among donors. The genetic and exposure-history diversity represented was limited by the small number of donors. Incomplete sequencing was indicated by rarefaction of sorted-subset datasets, despite the large sequencing depth. Compared with non-shared clonotypes, clonotypes shared by all four sorted-subset donors had higher generation probabilities.

What was sequenced was naive CD4+ T cells from PBMCs. According to the study, the label for this sample's cell subset or site signals: CD45RA+ positively selected. The rearrangement joined TRBV6-1 to TRBJ2-7, with 14 bases in between that match TRBD2. This clonotype originated in a man younger than 35 in good health. Some clones in this sample may be carry-over from other donors' samples. Here is the DNA: TGTGCCAGCAGTGGCCGACTAGCGGGAGGGTACAACGAGCAGTACTTC. The encoded protein is CASSGRLAGGYNEQYF.